One sample yielded the 28 T cell receptor beta chains listed below, sequenced in a study of Ad26.COV2.S vaccination and SARS-CoV-2 variants. Treatment indicated: some 20 received Ad26.COV2.S at low or high dose, single or two shots; roughly 5 received placebo; per-sample allocation not given. Following the first vaccine or placebo injection, samples were taken on day 63. Sequencing used immunoSEQ multiplex PCR; TCRdb keeps in-frame clones, though not all of them. This table has more than 300,000 clones, roughly 86% appearing once. The sample was peripheral blood, taken in a trial of Ad26.COV2.S vaccine versus placebo. The receptors here all came from a person aged 18-65 years who received the Ad26.COV2.S COVID-19 vaccine or a placebo.

The DNA for the CDR3 is TGTGCCAGCAGCCAAGGACAGGGTAATTCACCCCTCCACTTT. Encoded protein: CASSQGQGNSPLHF. J is TRBJ1-6 and V is TRBV3-1 (or the pseudogene TRBV3-2), with 7 nucleotides matching TRBD1. Germline CDR1 is LGHDT and CDR2 is YNNKEL (reference sequence). Germline trimming cut 1 base from V and 6 bases from J; bases unmatched to any gene: 0. This CDR3 has 14 residues.

This chain links TRBV19 with TRBJ1-6; unclear D gene. The germline CDR1 and CDR2 sequences are LNHDA and SQIVND (reference sequence). V lost 4 bases, J lost 0 bases, and 10 bases lay in between. CDR3 length: 16 amino acids. In nucleotides, the CDR3 is TGTGCCAGTAGTAGCCCTCCGAGCTCCTATAATTCACCCCTCCACTTT. Residues: CASSSPPSSYNSPLHF. Drawing the rest from reference TRBV19 and TRBJ1-6, the complete variable domain is DGGITQSPKYLFRKEGQNVTLSCEQNLNHDAMYWYRQDPGQGLRLIYYSQIVNDFQKGDIAEGYSVSREKKESFPLTVTSAQKNPTAFYLCASSSPPSSYNSPLHFGNGTRLTVT.

CDR3 sequence: CASSFDRGQVRAFF. In nucleotides, the CDR3 is TGTGCCAGCAGCTTCGACAGGGGGCAGGTTAGGGCTTTCTTT. This chain joins TRBV5-6 and TRBJ1-1; TRBD1 matches 10 bases. The trim removed 2 bases at V and 11 bases at J, leaving 9 bases unmatched. The CDR3 spans 14 residues. CDR1 is SGHDT, CDR2 YYEEEE, per germline.

The chain links TRBV10-3 to TRBJ1-6; D is unclear. The V end was cut by 9 bases, the J end by 7 bases, with 16 bases between. The CDR3 consists of 14 residues. Germline loops: CDR1 ENHRY, CDR2 SYGVKD. CDR3: CAITPGEGNSPLHF. The DNA for the CDR3 is TGTGCCATTACCCCCGGGGAAGGGAATTCACCCCTCCACTTT.

The V and J genes are TRBV7-8 and TRBJ1-1; no clear D gene. V lost 4 bases, J lost 2 bases, and 11 bases lay in between. Looked up from germline, CDR1 is SGHVS and CDR2 is FQNEAQ. This CDR3 comprises 14 residues. The CDR3 DNA reads as TGTGCCAGCAGCTCGTTATACAGAAACACTGAAGCTTTCTTT. Protein sequence: CASSSLYRNTEAFF.

This chain joins TRBV19 and TRBJ2-3; 9 nucleotides match TRBD2. With 0 bases clipped from V and 5 bases from J, the junction kept 6 bases outside the gene matches. CDR1 and CDR2 from the germline V gene are LNHDA and SQIVND (reference sequence). The length of the CDR3 is 16 residues. CDR3 amino acids: CASSIDGSGGRDTQYF. CDR3 nucleotide sequence: TGTGCCAGTAGTATAGACGGTAGCGGGGGTAGAGATACGCAGTATTTT.

V usage is TRBV7-9 and J usage is TRBJ2-7, with D perhaps being TRBD1 or TRBD2 (5 bases each). This CDR3 comprises 15 residues. CDR1 SEHNR and CDR2 FQNEAQ come from the germline V gene (reference sequence). Trimming took off 5 bases at V and 5 bases at J, with 19 bases between the two ends. CDR3 sequence: CASSQSEARVDEQYF. CDR3 DNA: TGTGCCAGCAGCCAATCGGAGGCCAGGGTTGACGAGCAGTACTTC.

This chain joins TRBV4-1 and TRBJ2-1, with 8 bases aligning to TRBD1. The germline gives CDR1 MGHRA, CDR2 YSYEKL. This CDR3 region has 16 residues. J lost 7 bases, V lost 0 bases, and 8 bases had no gene match. The CDR3 nucleotides read TGCGCCAGCAGCCAAGATGCCCGCAGGGGGCTGAATGAGCAGTTCTTC. Protein product: CASSQDARRGLNEQFF.

The rearrangement links TRBV7-2 to TRBJ1-1; a weak D match, TRBD1 (5 bases). V was clipped by 2 bases and J by 0 bases, with 10 bases between them. CDR3 length: 15 residues. CDR1 SGHTA and CDR2 FQGNSA come from the germline V gene. The CDR3 DNA is TGTGCCAGCAGCTTACAATCAGGGATGAACACTGAAGCTTTCTTT. This encodes CASSLQSGMNTEAFF.

The genes are TRBV7-9 and TRBJ1-3; 8 nucleotides align to TRBD1. Trimming took 4 bases from V and 2 from J; bases not matched to a gene: 7. Germline V lookup: CDR1 SEHNR, CDR2 FQNEAQ (reference sequence). The CDR3 length is 16 residues. This CDR3 is CASSSLLTGAGNTIYF. In DNA form, the CDR3 reads TGTGCCAGCAGCTCTCTCTTGACAGGGGCTGGAAACACCATATATTTT.

Only a few counts were recorded for this clone. This chain links TRBV19 with TRBJ1-5; 7 bases are shared with TRBD1. The CDR3 length is 13 residues. V was clipped by 5 bases and J by 4 bases; unmatched bases: 2. CDR1 is LNHDA, CDR2 SQIVND, per germline (reference sequence). In nucleotides, the CDR3 is TGTGCCAGTAGTGGGGACAGAAATCAGCCCCAGCATTTT. This translates into CASSGDRNQPQHF. Full variable domain (rest looked up from reference TRBV19 and TRBJ1-5): DGGITQSPKYLFRKEGQNVTLSCEQNLNHDAMYWYRQDPGQGLRLIYYSQIVNDFQKGDIAEGYSVSREKKESFPLTVTSAQKNPTAFYLCASSGDRNQPQHFGDGTRLSIL.

CDR3 coding DNA: TGTGCCAGCAGGCACCGACAGGGAGTGAACACTGAAGCTTTCTTT. This sequence encodes CASRHRQGVNTEAFF. The chain is built from TRBV6-5 and TRBJ1-1; 7 bases fit TRBD1. J lost 0 bases, V lost 6 bases, and 7 bases had no gene match. CDR3 length: 15 residues. Germline V gives CDR1 MNHEY, CDR2 SVGAGI.

The rearrangement links TRBV27 to TRBJ1-4; D might be TRBD1 (6 bases). The CDR3 runs 15 residues. The V gene's germline CDR1 is MNHEY and CDR2 SMNVEV (reference sequence). The V and J ends lost 5 bases and 5 bases respectively, with 15 bases between them. In nucleotides, the CDR3 is TGTGCCAGCAGTAAACAGGGAAGGGGGAATGAAAAACTGTTTTTT. Translation: CASSKQGRGNEKLFF.

This chain joins TRBV4-2 and TRBJ2-5; D is undetermined. CDR1 and CDR2 (germline): LGHNA, YNFKEQ. The CDR3 contains 15 residues. With 2 bases removed from V and 7 bases from J, the gap between germline ends came to 17 bases. CDR3 in DNA: TGTGCCAGCAGCCAATCCGACGCACTAAGTGGGACCCAGTACTTC. Protein sequence: CASSQSDALSGTQYF.

The V call is TRBV5-1, the J call TRBJ2-2, with D possibly being TRBD1 (5 bases). Trimming took 4 bases from V and 2 from J, leaving 9 bases between them. The CDR3 totals 14 residues. Looked up from germline, CDR1 is SGHRS and CDR2 is YFSETQ. For the CDR3, the DNA is TGCGCCAGCAGCCGCGACAGTAACACCGGGGAGCTGTTTTTT. It translates to CASSRDSNTGELFF.

This chain links TRBV7-2 with TRBJ1-2, with unresolved D. Per the germline V gene, CDR1 is SGHTA and CDR2 is FQGNSA. The ends were cut back, 6 bases at V and 0 bases at J, with 14 bases in the middle. CDR3 length: 15 residues. The CDR3 region is CASSLTVSPNYGYTF. In DNA form, the CDR3 reads TGTGCCAGCAGTCTCACAGTTTCTCCTAACTATGGCTACACCTTC.

The chain is built from TRBV11-1 and TRBJ2-7; D remains unclear. The CDR3 is 14 residues long. Trimming took off 5 bases at V and 4 bases at J, with 15 bases between the two ends. CDR1 and CDR2 (germline): SGHAT, FQDESV (reference sequence). CDR3: CASSLDRDRYEQYF. In DNA form, the CDR3 reads TGTGCCAGCAGCCTGGATCGAGACCGTTACGAGCAGTACTTC.

J is TRBJ1-1 and V is TRBV7-2, with D possibly TRBD1 on 5 matching bases. This CDR3 comprises 16 residues. V lost 0 bases and J 3 bases, leaving 14 bases between the germline ends. In germline, CDR1 is SGHTA, CDR2 FQGNSA. The CDR3 DNA follows: TGTGCCAGCAGCTTAGCACCCGCCGGGGCGCACACTGAAGCTTTCTTT. Its protein product is CASSLAPAGAHTEAFF.

The genes are TRBV7-9 and TRBJ2-7, with TRBD2 identical over 13 bases. The CDR3 has 16 amino acids. V shed 4 bases and J 5 bases; nucleotides not matched to a gene: 8. Germline V gives CDR1 SEHNR, CDR2 FQNEAQ (reference sequence). The CDR3 bases are TGTGCCAGCAGCTCCAGGACTAGCGGGGGAAGCCACGAGCAGTACTTC. Translation gives CASSSRTSGGSHEQYF.

This chain links TRBV6-5 with TRBJ1-2; 10 bases map to TRBD1. Germline CDR1 and CDR2: MNHEY and SVGAGI. V shed 0 bases, J shed 4 bases, and the junction held 2 bases outside the gene matches. CDR3 length: 15 amino acids. The CDR3 region is CASSYSRTGGYGYTF. CDR3 in DNA: TGTGCCAGCAGTTACTCGAGGACAGGGGGCTATGGCTACACCTTC.

This clone has just a few counts. V is TRBV6-5 and J is TRBJ1-1; D may be TRBD1 (6 bases). Trimming took off 10 bases at V and 2 bases at J, with 17 bases between the two ends. CDR3 length: 14 residues. Germline V gene sequence: CDR1 MNHEY, CDR2 SVGAGI. CDR3 amino acids: CATFLGGANTEAFF. DNA for the CDR3: TGTGCCACATTCCTCGGGGGGGCAAACACTGAAGCTTTCTTT.

V usage is TRBV3-1 (or the pseudogene TRBV3-2) and J usage is TRBJ2-7, with a tentative D call TRBD2 (5 bases). Trimming left V 8 bases short and J 4 bases short, with 9 bases between. The germline V gene has CDR1 LGHDT and CDR2 YNNKEL (reference sequence). This CDR3 is built from 11 residues. The CDR3: CASSGLYEQYF. The CDR3, as DNA: TGTGCCAGCTCTGGACTGTACGAGCAGTACTTC.

The V call is TRBV7-2, the J call TRBJ1-6; D not certain. V gave up 4 bases and J gave up 6 bases, with 7 bases separating them. The CDR3 extends over 13 amino acids. Germline V CDR1 and CDR2: SGHTA, FQGNSA. In nucleotides, the CDR3 is TGTGCCAGCAGCTCCGACCCTAATTCACCCCTCCACTTT. Residues: CASSSDPNSPLHF.

J is TRBJ1-1 and V is TRBV5-6; the D is unclear. Trimming stripped 1 base from V and 2 bases from J, with 9 bases between. Germline assignment: CDR1 SGHDT and CDR2 YYEEEE. This CDR3 has 14 amino acids. The CDR3 here is CASSLKGVNTEAFF. In nucleotides, the CDR3 is TGTGCCAGCAGCTTGAAGGGAGTTAACACTGAAGCTTTCTTT.

This clone has just one count. V and J are TRBV3-1 (or the pseudogene TRBV3-2) and TRBJ2-1, with 7 bases matching TRBD2. Germline CDR1 and CDR2: LGHDT and YNNKEL (reference sequence). The CDR3 totals 13 residues. V gave up 4 bases and J gave up 10 bases; unmatched junction bases: 7. The CDR3 DNA reads TGTGCCAGCAGCCTGGCGGGGGATGGAGAGCAGTTCTTC. Its translation: CASSLAGDGEQFF.

The chain carries TRBV2 and TRBJ1-5, with 7 nucleotides matching TRBD1. The CDR3 spans 15 residues. With V trimmed by 6 bases and J by 4 bases, 9 bases remained unmatched. The germline gives CDR1 SNHLY, CDR2 FYNNEI. CDR3 in amino acids: CASSLSGTANQPQHF. The CDR3 DNA follows: TGTGCCAGCAGCTTGTCCGGGACAGCAAATCAGCCCCAGCATTTT.

This clone was seen once. The CDR3 nucleotides read TGTGCCAGCAGCCAAGACGACGACAGGGATTTTAACACCGGGGAGCTGTTTTTT. Translated, it gives CASSQDDDRDFNTGELFF. The chain couples TRBV4-2 to TRBJ2-2; 7 nucleotides match TRBD1. V gave up 0 bases and J gave up 2 bases; unmatched junction bases: 9. This CDR3 comprises 18 residues. Germline values: CDR1 LGHNA, CDR2 YNFKEQ.

This chain uses TRBV12-3 or TRBV12-4 with TRBJ1-2, with 10 bases fitting TRBD1. V shed 7 bases, J shed 8 bases, and the junction held 7 bases outside the gene matches. The CDR3 runs to 13 residues. CDR3 DNA: TGTGCCAGCACCCCGGACAGGGGGGTCGGCTACACCTTC. Its translation is CASTPDRGVGYTF.